One sample yielded the 18 T cell receptor beta chains listed below, sequenced in a study of blood T cell repertoires in COVID-19. Using immunoSEQ multiplex PCR, the repertoire was profiled, and TCRdb retains in-frame clones only, with some absent. The repertoire has some 110,000 clones, approximately 86% of them found once; the top ten carry approximately 4.7%. The sample taken for sequencing was peripheral blood. The receptor source for this set is a man between 40 and 49 years old with acute or convalescent COVID-19.

This clone was counted between two and nine times. This chain uses TRBV12-3 or TRBV12-4 with TRBJ1-2; D call uncertain. The length of the CDR3 is 13 residues. The V end lost 0 bases, the J end lost 2 bases, and 4 bases lay between the germline ends. The CDR3 nucleotides are TGTGCCAGCAGTTTAGCACACAACTATGGCTACACCTTC. Translation gives CASSLAHNYGYTF.

This clone appeared once. This chain links TRBV19 with TRBJ1-3, with 7 positions matching TRBD1. The trim removed 4 bases at V and 2 bases at J, leaving 5 bases unmatched. The CDR3 sequence is 15 residues long. The germline V gene has CDR1 LNHDA and CDR2 SQIVND (reference sequence). In DNA, the CDR3 is TGTGCCAGTAGTAGGTATACAGGGGCTGGAAACACCATATATTTT. It codes for CASSRYTGAGNTIYF.

J is TRBJ2-7 and V is TRBV7-8, with TRBD1 matching over 11 bases. Trimming took 5 bases from V and 3 from J; bases not matched to a gene: 15. The CDR3 loop spans 18 amino acids. The V gene's germline CDR1 is SGHVS and CDR2 FQNEAQ. CDR3 amino acids: CASSRRGTGGSAGYEQYF. The CDR3 DNA sequence: TGTGCCAGCAGCCGGAGAGGGACAGGGGGTAGTGCGGGCTACGAGCAGTACTTC.

The V call is TRBV5-8, the J call TRBJ1-1; D remains ambiguous. CDR1 and CDR2 (germline): SGHTS, YDEGEE. V dropped 0 bases and J dropped 5 bases, with 8 bases sitting between them. The CDR3 is made up of 13 amino acids. CDR3 DNA: TGTGCCAGCAGCTTGGACAGAGGGACTGAAGCTTTCTTT. It codes for CASSLDRGTEAFF. The variable domain in full, completed from reference TRBV5-8 and TRBJ1-1, reads EAGVTQSPTHLIKTRGQQATLRCSPISGHTSVYWYQQALGLGLQFLLWYDEGEERNRGNFPPRFSGRQFPNYSSELNVNALELEDSALYLCASSLDRGTEAFFGQGTRLTVV.

The chain carries TRBV3-1 (or the pseudogene TRBV3-2) and TRBJ1-2; perhaps TRBD1 as D (6 bases). Trimming pared 1 base from V and 0 bases from J, leaving 9 bases between. Germline assignment: CDR1 LGHDT and CDR2 YNNKEL (reference sequence). The CDR3 length is 15 residues. The CDR3 DNA sequence: TGTGCCAGCAGCCAAGCCGGACAGCCTAACTATGGCTACACCTTC. Protein sequence: CASSQAGQPNYGYTF.

This clone came up once. This same CDR3 is encoded by further DNA sequences in the sample. The CDR3 DNA is TGCGCCAGCAGCTTGGCCGGCTCTGGAAACACCATATATTTT. It encodes CASSLAGSGNTIYF. The chain uses TRBV5-1 and TRBJ1-3; no clear D. This CDR3 has 14 residues. With 0 bases removed from V and 0 bases from J, the gap between germline ends came to 4 bases. In germline, CDR1 is SGHRS, CDR2 YFSETQ.

This clone was detected only a few times. The chain is built from TRBV30 and TRBJ1-3; D may be TRBD1 (5 bases). From germline, CDR1 is GTSNPN and CDR2 SVGIG (reference sequence). The CDR3 is 14 amino acids. Trimming pared 0 bases from V and 2 bases from J, leaving 8 bases between. CDR3 loop: CAWSVRGAGNTIYF. In DNA, the CDR3 is TGTGCCTGGAGTGTAAGGGGCGCTGGAAACACCATATATTTT.

The CDR3 DNA is TGTGCCAGCAGCTTAGGAACCAGGTTCTATGGCTACACCTTC. As protein: CASSLGTRFYGYTF. The chain combines TRBV7-2 with TRBJ1-2; D is unclear. The CDR3 sequence is 14 residues long. V was cut by 1 base and J by 4 bases, with 10 bases left in between. Germline values: CDR1 SGHTA, CDR2 FQGNSA.

The chain is built from TRBV19 and TRBJ2-1; D unresolved. The CDR3 extends over 11 amino acids. With 10 bases removed from V and 2 bases from J, the gap between germline ends came to 6 bases. CDR1 is LNHDA and CDR2 is SQIVND in the germline V gene (reference sequence). The CDR3 DNA is TGTGCCACCTCAGCCTACAATGAGCAGTTCTTC. It codes for CATSAYNEQFF.

The V call is TRBV19, the J call TRBJ1-2; TRBD1 might be the D (5 bases). V lost 1 base and J 3 bases, leaving 12 bases between the germline ends. The CDR3 is 15 residues long. Germline CDR1 LNHDA, CDR2 SQIVND (reference sequence). CDR3: CASSIGAGQDYGYTF. The CDR3 DNA follows: TGTGCCAGTAGTATAGGGGCAGGGCAAGACTATGGCTACACCTTC. The complete variable domain, with remaining parts taken from reference TRBV19 and TRBJ1-2, reads DGGITQSPKYLFRKEGQNVTLSCEQNLNHDAMYWYRQDPGQGLRLIYYSQIVNDFQKGDIAEGYSVSREKKESFPLTVTSAQKNPTAFYLCASSIGAGQDYGYTFGSGTRLTVV.

The rearrangement uses TRBV6-6 and TRBJ2-7, with D maybe TRBD1 (6 bases). The CDR3 is made up of 14 amino acids. Germline lookup yields CDR1 MNHNY and CDR2 SVGAGI (reference sequence). The ends were cut back, 2 bases at V and 0 bases at J, with 8 bases in the middle. This CDR3 reads CASSYTRGSYEQYF. The CDR3 DNA reads TGTGCCAGCAGTTACACCAGGGGCTCCTACGAGCAGTACTTC.

In this sample, this clone turned up a few times. J is TRBJ2-1 and V is TRBV5-6; tentative D call: TRBD2 (5 bases). The CDR3 spans 14 residues. Trimming took off 3 bases at V and 3 bases at J, with 10 bases between the two ends. Germline V gives CDR1 SGHDT, CDR2 YYEEEE. The CDR3 nucleotides are TGTGCCAGCAGCTCAAACCGGGGCTACAATGAGCAGTTCTTC. Translation gives CASSSNRGYNEQFF. Looking up the rest from reference TRBV5-6 and TRBJ2-1 gives the full variable domain: DAGVTQSPTHLIKTRGQQVTLRCSPKSGHDTVSWYQQALGQGPQFIFQYYEEEERQRGNFPDRFSGHQFPNYSSELNVNALLLGDSALYLCASSSNRGYNEQFFGPGTRLTVL.

V gene TRBV7-9 combines with J gene TRBJ2-7, with D hard to call. The CDR3 length is 16 residues. V lost 5 bases to trimming and J lost 2 bases, with 19 bases between them. Germline V CDR1 and CDR2: SEHNR, FQNEAQ (reference sequence). The CDR3 coding sequence is TGTGCCAGCAGCGTTGATGGCAACCGATTCCCCTACGAGCAGTACTTC. It yields the protein CASSVDGNRFPYEQYF.

V is TRBV11-3 and J is TRBJ2-1, with 11 nucleotides matching TRBD2. Germline-derived CDR1 and CDR2 are SGHNT and YENEEA. This CDR3 spans 15 amino acids. Losses at the gene ends were 1 base for V and 6 bases for J; bases not matched to a gene: 2. CDR3 DNA sequence: TGTGCCAGCAGCTTAGCCACTAGCGGGAGCAATGAGCAGTTCTTC. It codes for CASSLATSGSNEQFF. Filled out from reference TRBV11-3 and TRBJ2-1, the complete variable domain reads EAGVVQSPRYKIIEKKQPVAFWCNPISGHNTLYWYLQNLGQGPELLIRYENEEAVDDSQLPKDRFSAERLKGVDSTLKIQPAELGDSAVYLCASSLATSGSNEQFFGPGTRLTVL.

V and J are TRBV30 and TRBJ1-5, with 7 bases identical to TRBD1. The CDR3 consists of 14 residues. Germline CDR1 reads GTSNPN; CDR2 reads SVGIG (reference sequence). V shed 5 bases, J shed 2 bases, and the junction held 6 bases outside the gene matches. The CDR3: CAWDPGTGNQPQHF. CDR3 sequence (DNA): TGTGCCTGGGATCCCGGGACAGGCAATCAGCCCCAGCATTTT.

The chain carries TRBV14 and TRBJ2-7, with D tentatively TRBD1 (6 bases). Per the germline V gene, CDR1 is SGHDN and CDR2 is FVKESK. With 3 bases removed from V and 4 bases from J, the gap between germline ends came to 16 bases. This CDR3 contains 15 residues. The CDR3 DNA follows: TGTGCCAGCAGCCAGAACCCGGGACACCTTTACGAGCAGTACTTC. Amino acid sequence: CASSQNPGHLYEQYF.

The chain uses TRBV5-1 and TRBJ2-1, with D perhaps matching TRBD2 (7 bases). In germline, CDR1 is SGHRS, CDR2 YFSETQ. This CDR3 is built from 18 residues. V dropped 2 bases and J dropped 0 bases, with 18 bases sitting between them. CDR3 DNA: TGCGCCAGCAGCTTACGGGGGGCCGGGGGCCCCTCCTACAATGAGCAGTTCTTC. Translation gives CASSLRGAGGPSYNEQFF.

This sequence joins TRBV5-4 and TRBJ2-1; 8 bases align to TRBD2. The CDR3 covers 15 residues. With V trimmed by 3 bases and J by 6 bases, 8 bases remained unmatched. In germline, CDR1 is SGHNT, CDR2 YYREEE (reference sequence). The CDR3 reads CASSSRARGGNEQFF. The CDR3 DNA follows: TGTGCCAGCAGCTCTCGAGCCCGGGGGGGCAATGAGCAGTTCTTC.